The 11 T cell receptor beta chains given below trace back to one sample, sequenced in a study of pediatric ulcerative colitis. Rectal tissue came from one to two pinch biopsies taken at colonoscopy. Assay used: immunoSEQ multiplex PCR; TCRdb lists only in-frame clones, some missing. The sample lists under 30,000 clones; approximately 71% were seen once. The sample taken for sequencing was gut tissue. The source of these receptors is a boy aged 5-17 years with severe ulcerative colitis.

This clone was detected a few times. The rearrangement uses TRBV2 and TRBJ2-7; 12 bases are shared with TRBD2. V was clipped by 5 bases and J by 5 bases; unmatched bases: 7. Germline V gives CDR1 SNHLY, CDR2 FYNNEI. The CDR3 totals 15 residues. CDR3 nucleotide sequence: TGTGCCAGCAGTTCGACTAGCGGGAGTTTTAACGAGCAGTACTTC. Protein: CASSSTSGSFNEQYF.

The chain couples TRBV6-6 to TRBJ2-7, with TRBD2 identical over 10 bases. This CDR3 contains 14 residues. Trimming took 5 bases from V and 3 from J; bases not matched to a gene: 4. Germline CDR1 MNHNY, CDR2 SVGAGI (reference sequence). This CDR3 reads CASSALAGVYEQYF. The CDR3, as DNA: TGTGCCAGCAGTGCTCTAGCGGGGGTCTACGAGCAGTACTTC.

The chain has TRBV5-4 and TRBJ2-5; a possible D gene is TRBD1 (5 bases). Germline lookup yields CDR1 SGHNT and CDR2 YYREEE (reference sequence). Trimming took 4 bases from V and 5 from J, leaving 18 bases between them. The CDR3 consists of 15 residues. This CDR3 reads CASSKATGEAETQYF. The CDR3, as DNA: TGTGCCAGCAGCAAAGCTACAGGTGAAGCGGAGACCCAGTACTTC.

This clone has a single count. The rearrangement joins TRBV19 to TRBJ1-4; D is ambiguous. V lost 5 bases, J lost 0 bases, and 7 bases lay in between. This CDR3 has 14 amino acids. Germline lookup yields CDR1 LNHDA and CDR2 SQIVND (reference sequence). The DNA for the CDR3 is TGTGCCAGTAGTGTCGCGTCAACTAATGAAAAACTGTTTTTT. As protein: CASSVASTNEKLFF.

This sequence joins TRBV1 and TRBJ2-3. TRBV1 is a listed pseudogene. This CDR3 region has 15 residues. The CDR3 coding sequence is TGCACCAGCGACTCTGGGACCATGAGCACAGATACGCAGTATTTT. Its protein is CTSDSGTMSTDTQYF.

This chain connects TRBV21-1 to TRBJ1-2; the table's D gene call, TRBD1, was not cross checked with the DNA. TRBV21-1 is annotated as a pseudogene. This CDR3 is built from 12 residues. CDR3 coding DNA: TGTGCCAGCAACCGACAGCCTTATGGCTACACCTTC. It translates to CASNRQPYGYTF.

CDR3 loop: CASSLRGAGLYNEQFF. CDR3 bases: TGTGCCAGCAGCCTACGAGGAGCGGGATTATACAATGAGCAGTTCTTC. The J gene is TRBJ2-1, the V gene TRBV13, with 7 bases that match TRBD2. The germline V gene has CDR1 PRHDT and CDR2 FYEKMQ (reference sequence). The CDR3 loop spans 16 amino acids. Trimming at V came to 5 bases and at J to 4 bases, leaving 11 bases not matched to a gene.

This chain links TRBV7-2 with TRBJ1-1; no clear D gene. This CDR3 has 12 amino acids. The germline V gene encodes CDR1 SGHTA and CDR2 FQGNSA. The germline V and J ends were trimmed by 4 bases and 2 bases, with 5 bases remaining between them. CDR3 loop: CASSWVNTEAFF. The DNA for the CDR3 is TGTGCCAGCAGCTGGGTTAACACTGAAGCTTTCTTT.

V usage is TRBV10-3 and J usage is TRBJ2-6; 8 positions agree with TRBD1. The CDR3 length is 17 residues. Germline trimming cut 3 bases from V and 0 bases from J; bases unmatched to any gene: 4. CDR1 and CDR2 from the germline V gene are ENHRY and SYGVKD. Here the CDR3 reads CAISDDRGGSGANVLTF. The CDR3 DNA is TGTGCCATCAGTGACGACAGGGGAGGCTCTGGGGCCAACGTCCTGACTTTC.

This chain uses TRBV18 with TRBJ1-1; 11 positions match TRBD1. V shed 8 bases, J shed 2 bases, and the junction held 7 bases outside the gene matches. The CDR3 contains 15 residues. Germline-derived CDR1 and CDR2 are KGHSH and LQKENI. The CDR3 DNA reads TGTGCCAGCACGCCGGGACAGGGGGTCAACACTGAAGCTTTCTTT. This sequence encodes CASTPGQGVNTEAFF. The full variable domain, its missing parts supplied by reference TRBV18 and TRBJ1-1, is NAGVMQNPRHLVRRRGQEARLRCSPMKGHSHVYWYRQLPEEGLKFMVYLQKENIIDESGMPKERFSAEFPKEGPSILRIQQVVRGDSAAYFCASTPGQGVNTEAFFGQGTRLTVV.

CDR3 bases: TGTGCCAGCAGGACCCCCATGGCAACTGACTATGGCTACACCTTC. This encodes CASRTPMATDYGYTF. The rearrangement joins TRBV6-6 to TRBJ1-2; D is ambiguous. Germline V gives CDR1 MNHNY, CDR2 SVGAGI (reference sequence). With 6 bases removed from V and 3 bases from J, the gap between germline ends came to 17 bases. The CDR3 has 15 amino acids.